Listed below are T cell receptor beta chains from one sample, sequenced in a study of T cell repertoires in cytomegalovirus infection. TCRdb called the reads again in MiXCR, with one record for every CDR3 protein. The sample contains 630,000 or so distinct CDR3 sequences, 24% of which appear only once. Sequenced input: CD8+ T cells from PBMCs. The receptors come from a human donor in good health (CMV status not recorded). Some clones in this sample may be carry-over from other donors' samples. The CDR3 runs from the conserved cysteine through the conserved F or W. The D gene is left open where the match is weak. Clone size is not always given. Where it is, it says once, few, many or a class for expanded clones.

>-|TRBV6-2/TRBV6-3|-|TRBJ1-5
CASSYGAGPQPQHF
TGTGCCAGCAGTTACGGTGCAGGGCCTCAGCCCCAGCATTTT
>-|TRBV27|-|TRBJ2-3
CASSLSEFGADTQYF
TGTGCCAGCAGTCTCAGTGAGTTTGGGGCAGATACGCAGTATTTT
>-|TRBV6-2/TRBV6-3|TRBD2|TRBJ2-2
CASSYSRSLVAGDNGELFF
TGTGCCAGCAGTTACTCGAGATCTCTGGTAGCGGGGGACAACGGGGAGCTGTTTTTT
>few|TRBV7-9|TRBD1|TRBJ1-1
CASSFRDSSFF
TGTGCCAGCAGCTTCCGGGACAGTTCTTTCTTT
>-|TRBV19|TRBD1|TRBJ1-5
CASSSTGTGLQPQHF
TGTGCCAGTAGTTCAACCGGGACAGGGCTCCAACCCCAGCATTTT
>-|TRBV6-5|-|TRBJ1-5
CASSYLSVGPQHF
TGTGCCAGCAGTTACTTGAGCGTCGGTCCCCAGCATTTT
>-|TRBV7-2|-|TRBJ2-7
CASSWARGKGKLYEQYF
TGTGCCAGCAGCTGGGCCCGGGGAAAGGGGAAACTCTACGAGCAGTACTTC
>many|TRBV28|TRBD1|TRBJ2-3
CASSFALQGATDTQYF
TGTGCCAGCAGTTTCGCTCTCCAGGGGGCAACAGATACGCAGTATTTT
>many|TRBV7-9|TRBD1|TRBJ1-4
CASSFPRTGGNLDEKLFF
TGTGCCAGCAGCTTTCCCCGGACAGGGGGTAATCTGGATGAAAAACTGTTTTTT
>-|TRBV5-4|TRBD1|TRBJ2-4
CASSSRNGTGGFISKNIQYF
TGTGCCAGCAGCTCCAGAAACGGGACAGGGGGTTTTATATCCAAAAACATTCAGTACTTC
>few|TRBV6-2/TRBV6-3|-|TRBJ2-1
CASSPSSVHEQFF
TGTGCCAGCAGTCCCTCAAGCGTCCATGAGCAGTTCTTC
>few|TRBV18|TRBD1|TRBJ1-5
CASSPDRDGNQPQHF
TGTGCCAGCTCCCCCGACAGGGACGGCAATCAGCCCCAGCATTTT
>-|TRBV20-1|-|TRBJ1-1
CSAPPQGRTEAFF
TGCAGTGCCCCTCCCCAGGGGAGAACTGAAGCTTTCTTT
>-|TRBV29-1|-|TRBJ2-1
CSVEVGAADEQFF
TGCAGCGTTGAAGTGGGCGCGGCGGACGAGCAGTTCTTC
>many|TRBV7-8|TRBD1|TRBJ2-2
CASSVSGGLNTGELFF
TGTGCCAGCAGCGTATCAGGGGGCCTTAACACCGGGGAGCTGTTTTTT
>-|TRBV7-3|-|TRBJ1-1
CASSSSSLMNTEAFF
TGTGCCAGCAGCTCCAGCTCCCTGATGAACACTGAAGCTTTCTTT
>-|TRBV11-1|TRBD2|TRBJ2-5
CASSFWTSGGEETQYF
TGTGCCAGCAGCTTCTGGACTAGCGGGGGGGAAGAGACCCAGTACTTC
>many|TRBV7-9|-|TRBJ1-2
CASSTTTGGYGYTF
TGTGCCAGCAGCACCACTACTGGAGGCTATGGCTACACCTTC
>few|TRBV6-1|-|TRBJ1-5
CASNDGNQPQHF
TGTGCCAGCAATGACGGGAATCAGCCCCAGCATTTT
>many|TRBV7-8|-|TRBJ2-2
CASSLRRQGGNTGELFF
TGTGCCAGCAGCTTAAGGCGACAGGGAGGGAACACCGGGGAGCTGTTTTTT
>few|TRBV27|TRBD1|TRBJ2-1
CASSHPWDRVDEQFF
TGTGCCAGCAGTCACCCCTGGGACAGGGTGGATGAGCAGTTCTTC
>few|TRBV5-6|TRBD1|TRBJ1-1
CASRSARDRNTEAFF
TGTGCCAGCAGATCCGCAAGGGACAGGAACACTGAAGCTTTCTTT
>many|TRBV7-6|-|TRBJ2-6
CASSSSTATGANVLTF
TGTGCCAGCAGCTCCTCGACAGCTACTGGGGCCAACGTCCTGACTTTC
>-|TRBV7-9|TRBD1|TRBJ2-1
CASTGQGHNEQFF
TGTGCCAGCACGGGACAGGGACACAATGAGCAGTTCTTC
>-|TRBV20-1|TRBD1|TRBJ2-7
CSAASGTASYEQYF
TGCAGTGCTGCTTCCGGGACAGCCTCCTACGAGCAGTACTTC
>-|TRBV28|-|TRBJ2-1
CASSLRGANEQFF
TGTGCCAGCAGTTTAAGAGGGGCTAATGAGCAGTTCTTC
>few|TRBV7-6|-|TRBJ2-1
CASSTEPYNEQFF
TGTGCCAGCAGCACGGAACCCTACAATGAGCAGTTCTTC
>many|TRBV12-3/TRBV12-4|-|TRBJ2-2
CASSVWAGELFF
TGTGCCAGCAGTGTCTGGGCCGGGGAGCTGTTTTTT
>few|TRBV20-1|TRBD1|TRBJ1-1
CSARAGTENTEAFF
TGCAGTGCTAGAGCTGGGACAGAGAACACTGAAGCTTTCTTT
>-|TRBV12-3/TRBV12-4|TRBD2|TRBJ2-3
CASNLAGPLTDTQYF
TGTGCCAGCAACCTAGCGGGGCCGCTCACAGATACGCAGTATTTT
>many|TRBV7-2|-|TRBJ2-3
CASSWAGSSTDTQYF
TGTGCCAGTTCCTGGGCCGGATCTAGCACAGATACGCAGTATTTT
>few|TRBV4-2|TRBD1|TRBJ2-2
CASSLSRDRGYTGELFF
TGTGCCAGCAGCCTTAGTAGGGACAGGGGTTACACCGGGGAGCTGTTTTTT
>many|TRBV7-8|-|TRBJ2-3
CASSASSGAYTDTQYF
TGTGCCAGCAGCGCATCTTCTGGCGCCTACACAGATACGCAGTATTTT
>few|TRBV28|TRBD2|TRBJ2-5
CASRSVTSGGQETQYF
TGTGCCAGCAGGAGTGTGACTAGCGGGGGCCAAGAGACCCAGTACTTC
>many|TRBV6-2/TRBV6-3|TRBD2|TRBJ2-1
CASSGTSRDEQFF
TGTGCCAGCAGTGGGACTAGCCGAGATGAGCAGTTCTTC
>-|TRBV28|-|TRBJ1-1
CASSPDRTSTEAFF
TGTGCCAGCAGTCCAGACAGGACCAGCACTGAAGCTTTCTTT
>many|TRBV2|-|TRBJ2-3
CASSPSTNRVWGTDTQYF
TGTGCCAGCAGTCCATCTACGAACAGGGTTTGGGGCACAGATACGCAGTATTTT
>-|TRBV7-9|-|TRBJ2-3
CASSYRSPAQYF
TGTGCCAGCAGCTACCGATCACCAGCGCAGTATTTT
>many|TRBV7-2|-|TRBJ2-4
CASSRDENIQYF
TGTGCCAGCAGCCGGGACGAAAACATTCAGTACTTC
>few|TRBV20-1|-|TRBJ1-5
CSAPFREGYNQPQHF
TGCAGTGCTCCTTTCAGGGAGGGGTACAATCAGCCCCAGCATTTT
>many|TRBV7-9|-|TRBJ2-7
CASSPTLGRLYEQYF
TGTGCCAGCAGCCCGACCTTGGGGAGGCTCTACGAGCAGTACTTC
>many|TRBV12-3/TRBV12-4|-|TRBJ2-1
CASSRGRFEQFF
TGTGCCAGCAGCCGGGGTCGTTTCGAGCAGTTCTTC
>many|TRBV7-2|TRBD2|TRBJ2-2
CASSSSAGGGAGELFF
TGTGCCAGCAGCTCTTCGGCGGGCGGGGGGGCCGGGGAGCTGTTTTTT
>-|TRBV20-1|-|TRBJ2-1
CSARGGGADNEQFF
TGCAGTGCGCGAGGGGGCGGGGCGGACAATGAGCAGTTCTTC
>many|TRBV7-3|-|TRBJ2-5
CASSPPHRIQETQYF
TGTGCCAGCAGCCCGCCCCACAGGATTCAAGAGACCCAGTACTTC
>many|TRBV28|TRBD1|TRBJ1-1
CASSLFFGQDTEAFF
TGTGCCAGCAGTTTATTTTTCGGACAGGACACTGAAGCTTTCTTT
>few|TRBV6-6|TRBD2|TRBJ2-1
CASRLLSGGAYNEQFF
TGTGCCAGCAGGCTTCTAAGCGGGGGCGCGTACAATGAGCAGTTCTTC
>-|TRBV19|-|TRBJ2-5
CASILRTRDNQETQYF
TGTGCCAGTATATTAAGGACCCGGGACAACCAAGAGACCCAGTACTTC
>many|TRBV7-8|TRBD1|TRBJ2-5
CASRRGGQGAWETQYF
TGTGCCAGCAGAAGAGGGGGACAGGGGGCTTGGGAGACCCAGTACTTC
>-|TRBV14|-|TRBJ2-1
CASSQVLYNEQFF
TGTGCCAGCAGCCAAGTCCTCTACAATGAGCAGTTCTTC
>once|TRBV12-3/TRBV12-4|TRBD2|TRBJ2-1
CASRRLAASYNEQFF
TGTGCCAGCAGAAGACTAGCGGCTTCATACAATGAGCAGTTCTTC
>few|TRBV30|-|TRBJ2-4
CAWSATGRGEKNIQYF
TGTGCCTGGAGTGCCACGGGGCGCGGGGAGAAAAACATTCAGTACTTC
>-|TRBV27|-|TRBJ1-1
CASSLIGRAAFF
TGTGCCAGCAGCCTTATAGGGCGGGCAGCTTTCTTT